The 9 T cell receptor beta chains reported below all come from one sample, sequenced in a study of identical twins (dated by TCRdb to between 2015 and 2016). Library generation was performed with 5' RACE. The reads were generated on an Illumina HiSeq 2000. TCRdb redid the processing of the public reads, applying fastp at Q25 and MiXCR, and retained in-frame beta chains. Rows are combined by CDR3 protein, so each entry shows the most common genes and DNA. In this sample the table shows about 1.7 million distinct CDR3 sequences, more than 30% of which occur a single time. The leading ten clones occupy around 0.3% of the sample. The sequencing input was cord blood. These receptors were collected from a newborn girl in good health.

The rearrangement joins TRBV2 to TRBJ1-2; no definite D call. CDR1 and CDR2 (germline): SNHLY, FYNNEI. The CDR3 covers 15 residues. Trimming removed 8 bases from V and 3 bases from J, with 19 bases in between. The chain's CDR3 is CASESIGPGDYGYTF. The CDR3 bases are TGTGCCAGCGAATCTATTGGTCCCGGTGACTATGGCTACACCTTC.

This rearrangement joins TRBV6-5 to TRBJ2-5; 10 positions agree with TRBD2. V dropped 0 bases and J dropped 13; count of bases not matched to a gene: 14. The CDR3 covers 16 residues. Per the germline V gene, CDR1 is MNHEY and CDR2 is SVGAGI. CDR3 coding DNA: TGTGCCAGCAGTTACTCGATACTAGCGGGACCTGGGGAGCGGTACTTC. It specifies CASSYSILAGPGERYF.

In its sample, this clonotype was seen many times. The chain's CDR3 is CSATGQGYGYTF. CDR3 bases: TGCAGTGCTACCGGACAGGGGTATGGCTACACCTTC. The chain carries TRBV20-1 and TRBJ1-2, with 9 bases that match TRBD1. The germline gives CDR1 DFQATT, CDR2 SNEGSKA (reference sequence). This CDR3 is built from 12 residues. V was clipped by 4 bases and J by 5 bases; unmatched bases: 2.

V and J are TRBV27 and TRBJ1-1; the match to TRBD1 covers 9 bases. CDR3 length equals 13 residues. The germline gives CDR1 MNHEY, CDR2 SMNVEV (reference sequence). The junction had 4 bases not matched to a gene; V was cut back by 8 bases and J by 3 bases. CDR3 sequence (DNA): TGTGCCAGCCAGGGACAGGGAGACACTGAAGCTTTCTTT. Its translation: CASQGQGDTEAFF.

The chain has TRBV10-2 and TRBJ2-3, with a weak D call TRBD1 (6 bases). Per the germline V gene, CDR1 is WSHSY and CDR2 is SAAADI. The CDR3 has 10 residues. V was clipped by 10 bases and J by 11 bases, with 13 bases between them. In DNA, the CDR3 is TGCGCCACCCTTCGGGGACAGCAGTATTTT. It specifies CATLRGQQYF.

This clonotype was counted a few times. The chain combines TRBV4-2 with TRBJ1-4, with a tentative D call TRBD1 (5 bases). The germline V gene encodes CDR1 LGHNA and CDR2 YNFKEQ. V was pared by 0 bases and J by 7 bases, with 15 bases between. The CDR3 has 16 residues. CDR3 coding DNA: TGTGCCAGCAGCCAAGAAGCGGCCCCGGGGCGTGAAAAACTGTTTTTT. Translation: CASSQEAAPGREKLFF.

This chain uses TRBV4-1 with TRBJ1-2, with 9 positions matching TRBD1. Germline CDR1 is MGHRA and CDR2 is YSYEKL. The CDR3 totals 15 residues. With 0 bases clipped from V and 6 bases from J, the junction kept 5 bases outside the gene matches. CDR3 DNA: TGCGCCAGCAGCCAAGATGCGACAGGGGGAAATGGCTACACCTTC. Protein: CASSQDATGGNGYTF.

This chain links TRBV4-1 with TRBJ2-2; 10 nucleotides agree with TRBD2. The J segment lost 2 bases and the V segment lost 2 bases, leaving 2 bases of the junction unmatched. Looked up from germline, CDR1 is MGHRA and CDR2 is YSYEKL. The CDR3 consists of 16 residues. The chain's CDR3 is CASSQLAGDNTGELFF. CDR3 nucleotides: TGCGCCAGCAGCCAACTAGCGGGGGACAACACCGGGGAGCTGTTTTTT.

Only one count was recorded for this clonotype. The chain carries TRBV4-2 and TRBJ1-1; 9 bases match TRBD1. After removal of 0 bases from V and 10 bases from J, the junction contained 6 bases not matched to a gene. This CDR3 has 14 residues. Germline assignment: CDR1 LGHNA and CDR2 YNFKEQ. CDR3 DNA sequence: TGTGCCAGCAGCCAAGAGGGGGACAGGGTACGAGCTTTCTTT. Protein sequence: CASSQEGDRVRAFF.